This T cell receptor beta chain was profiled in a study of identifying expanded T cells in peripheral blood. The germline CDR1 and CDR2 sequences are SGHNT and YYREEE (reference sequence). The CDR3 has 14 residues. The J segment lost 2 bases and the V segment lost 4 bases, leaving 1 base of the junction unmatched. Repertoires were generated with immunoSEQ multiplex PCR, while TCRdb's copy carries only in-frame clones and drops some. The sample consists of approximately 100,000 clones, around 88% of them appearing once. The receptor was derived from a person aged 18-69 years in good health. The sequencing input was blood. The gene calls are TRBV5-4 and TRBJ1-5; 9 bases fit TRBD1. The CDR3 loop is CASSRDRGNQPQHF. CDR3 sequence (DNA): TGTGCCAGCAGCCGGGACAGGGGCAATCAGCCCCAGCATTTT.